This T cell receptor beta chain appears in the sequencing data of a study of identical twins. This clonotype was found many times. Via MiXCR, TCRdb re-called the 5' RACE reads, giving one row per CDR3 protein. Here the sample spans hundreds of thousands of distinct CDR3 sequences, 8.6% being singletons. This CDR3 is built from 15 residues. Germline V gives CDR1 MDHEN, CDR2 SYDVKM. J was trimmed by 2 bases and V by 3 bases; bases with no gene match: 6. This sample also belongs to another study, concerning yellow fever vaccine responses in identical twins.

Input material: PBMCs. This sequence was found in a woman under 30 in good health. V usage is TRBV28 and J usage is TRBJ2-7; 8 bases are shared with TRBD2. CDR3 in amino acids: CASSFFLAGPYEQYF. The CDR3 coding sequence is TGTGCCAGCAGTTTTTTCCTAGCGGGCCCCTACGAGCAGTACTTC. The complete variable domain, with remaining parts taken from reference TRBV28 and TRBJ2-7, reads DVKVTQSSRYLVKRTGEKVFLECVQDMDHENMFWYRQDPGLGLRLIYFSYDVKMKEKGDIPEGYSVSREKKERFSLILESASTNQTSMYLCASSFFLAGPYEQYFGPGTRLTVT.